This T cell receptor beta chain derives from a study of Ad26.COV2.S vaccination and SARS-CoV-2 variants. Across the whole study: Once, or twice with 56 days between doses, Ad26.COV2.S was given intramuscularly. Study-wide results and limits: Among vaccine recipients, spike-specific TCR breadth exceeded that of placebo recipients. Possibly, TCR breadth and depth analyses underestimated total T cell responses.

This sample's treatment: around 19 received Ad26.COV2.S at low or high dose, single or two shots; 5 received placebo; per-sample allocation not given. Sampling was done on day 63 after the first vaccine or placebo injection. Worth noting for this clone: Its antigen is as yet unknown.

This CDR3 is built from 16 residues. Germline V gene data show CDR1 as LGHDT and CDR2 as YNNKEL (reference sequence). Trimming left V 4 bases short and J 1 base short, with 14 bases between. Clones were read by immunoSEQ multiplex PCR, and TCRdb kept only the in-frame ones, dropping some. Here the sample spans some 390,000 clones, over 75% being singletons. This chain uses TRBV3-1 (or the pseudogene TRBV3-2) with TRBJ2-1; D unresolved. The TCR comes from a person between 18 and 59 years old who received the Ad26.COV2.S COVID-19 vaccine or a placebo. Specimen: peripheral blood, collected in a trial of Ad26.COV2.S vaccine versus placebo. CDR3 DNA sequence: TGTGCCAGCAGCCTCCCCGGTTCTGGATCCTACAATGAGCAGTTCTTC. Residues: CASSLPGSGSYNEQFF.